This is a list of T cell receptor beta chains from one sample in a study of T cells in Graves' hyperthyroidism and ophthalmopathy. From the multiplex PCR reads, TCRdb called clonotypes with MiXCR, one entry per CDR3 protein. The table records some 550,000 distinct CDR3 sequences, about 20% of them present only once. The specimen was blood. The receptor source for this set is a man in his late teens or twenties with Graves' hyperthyroidism. Both conserved end residues are part of each CDR3. Fields, in order: D gene, V gene, clone size, J gene, CDR3 protein, CDR3 DNA. A D gene is named only where the DNA matches it firmly. The size entry is marked missing in some rows and otherwise reads once, few, many or a size class.

D gene: TRBD1
V gene: TRBV7-3
clone size: few
J gene: TRBJ2-5
CDR3 protein: CASSRWERTGGQETQYF
CDR3 DNA: TGTGCCAGCAGTCGCTGGGAGAGGACAGGGGGACAAGAGACCCAGTACTTC

D gene: TRBD1
V gene: TRBV6-4
clone size: many
J gene: TRBJ2-6
CDR3 protein: CASSTGTGHSGANVLTF
CDR3 DNA: TGTGCCAGCAGTACCGGGACAGGGCACTCTGGGGCCAACGTCCTGACTTTC

D gene: .
V gene: TRBV11-2
clone size: many
J gene: TRBJ2-2
CDR3 protein: CASSLWGFTGELFF
CDR3 DNA: TGTGCCAGCAGCTTATGGGGGTTCACCGGGGAGCTGTTTTTT

D gene: .
V gene: TRBV6-5
clone size: once
J gene: TRBJ2-5
CDR3 protein: CASSYSRGTQETQYF
CDR3 DNA: TGCGCCAGCAGTTACTCGCGGGGAACCCAAGAGACCCAGTACTTC

D gene: .
V gene: TRBV5-1
clone size: many
J gene: TRBJ2-7
CDR3 protein: CASSLEAHNQQYF
CDR3 DNA: TGCGCCAGCAGCTTGGAGGCACACAATCAGCAGTACTTC

D gene: TRBD2
V gene: TRBV27
clone size: many
J gene: TRBJ2-7
CDR3 protein: CASSFSGVFSYEQYF
CDR3 DNA: TGTGCCAGCAGTTTTAGCGGGGTTTTCTCCTACGAGCAGTACTTC

D gene: .
V gene: TRBV20-1
clone size: .
J gene: TRBJ2-1
CDR3 protein: CSAVAQGNEQFF
CDR3 DNA: TGCAGTGCTGTCGCACAGGGCAATGAGCAGTTCTTC

D gene: .
V gene: TRBV6-5
clone size: .
J gene: TRBJ2-7
CDR3 protein: CASSYFGRDGAYEQYF
CDR3 DNA: TGTGCCAGCAGTTACTTCGGCCGGGACGGAGCCTACGAGCAGTACTTC

D gene: TRBD2
V gene: TRBV7-9
clone size: few
J gene: TRBJ2-5
CDR3 protein: CASRPAGGPEETQYF
CDR3 DNA: TGTGCCAGCAGGCCAGCGGGGGGGCCCGAAGAGACCCAGTACTTC

D gene: TRBD1
V gene: TRBV7-2
clone size: .
J gene: TRBJ2-2
CDR3 protein: CASSQTGGLAGELFF
CDR3 DNA: TGTGCCAGCAGCCAGACAGGGGGCCTCGCCGGGGAGCTGTTTTTT

D gene: TRBD1
V gene: TRBV7-9
clone size: few
J gene: TRBJ2-5
CDR3 protein: CAISSSGGLETQYF
CDR3 DNA: TGTGCCATCAGCTCTTCAGGGGGTTTGGAGACCCAGTACTTC

D gene: TRBD1
V gene: TRBV5-1
clone size: few
J gene: TRBJ2-5
CDR3 protein: CASSQDRGRSGVETQYF
CDR3 DNA: TGCGCCAGCAGCCAGGACAGGGGGCGGTCGGGAGTGGAGACCCAGTACTTC

D gene: TRBD1
V gene: TRBV7-8
clone size: .
J gene: TRBJ2-7
CDR3 protein: CASSNSKTGTHEKYF
CDR3 DNA: TGTGCCAGCAGTAACTCCAAGACAGGGACCCACGAGAAGTACTTC

D gene: .
V gene: TRBV28
clone size: .
J gene: TRBJ2-2
CDR3 protein: CASSRETPPNTGELFF
CDR3 DNA: TGTGCCAGCAGTCGTGAAACACCTCCGAACACCGGGGAGCTGTTTTTT

D gene: TRBD1
V gene: TRBV24-1
clone size: many
J gene: TRBJ2-5
CDR3 protein: CATSDWDRGYETQYF
CDR3 DNA: TGTGCCACCAGTGATTGGGACAGGGGGTACGAGACCCAGTACTTC

D gene: .
V gene: TRBV11-2
clone size: many
J gene: TRBJ1-2
CDR3 protein: CASSLIARDLYGYTF
CDR3 DNA: TGTGCCAGCAGCTTAATCGCCAGGGACCTCTATGGCTACACCTTC

D gene: .
V gene: TRBV9
clone size: few
J gene: TRBJ2-2
CDR3 protein: CASSRGFGVRELFF
CDR3 DNA: TGTGCCAGCAGCCGAGGTTTTGGGGTCCGGGAGCTGTTTTTT

D gene: .
V gene: TRBV12-3/TRBV12-4
clone size: many
J gene: TRBJ2-7
CDR3 protein: CASSFGQREQYF
CDR3 DNA: TGTGCCAGCAGCTTCGGACAGCGCGAGCAGTACTTC

D gene: TRBD1
V gene: TRBV10-3
clone size: many
J gene: TRBJ2-5
CDR3 protein: CAISEWDSHQETQYF
CDR3 DNA: TGTGCCATCAGTGAGTGGGACAGCCACCAAGAGACCCAGTACTTC

D gene: .
V gene: TRBV12-3/TRBV12-4
clone size: many
J gene: TRBJ2-7
CDR3 protein: CASSSYRAASYEQYF
CDR3 DNA: TGTGCCAGCAGTTCCTACAGGGCAGCATCCTACGAGCAGTACTTC

D gene: .
V gene: TRBV5-1
clone size: few
J gene: TRBJ1-1
CDR3 protein: CASSLSGGLGTEAFF
CDR3 DNA: TGCGCCAGCAGCTTGTCTGGGGGCCTGGGGACTGAAGCTTTCTTT

D gene: .
V gene: TRBV29-1
clone size: many
J gene: TRBJ1-2
CDR3 protein: CSVAQTDGGYTF
CDR3 DNA: TGCAGCGTTGCACAGACGGATGGTGGCTACACCTTC

D gene: .
V gene: TRBV12-3/TRBV12-4
clone size: many
J gene: TRBJ2-7
CDR3 protein: CASSLETDYKQYF
CDR3 DNA: TGTGCCAGCAGTTTAGAGACAGACTACAAGCAGTACTTC

D gene: TRBD1
V gene: TRBV7-2
clone size: few
J gene: TRBJ2-7
CDR3 protein: CASSGRTGEFSEQYF
CDR3 DNA: TGTGCCAGCAGCGGACGGACAGGGGAGTTTTCCGAGCAGTACTTC

D gene: TRBD1
V gene: TRBV6-4
clone size: many
J gene: TRBJ2-7
CDR3 protein: CASSDLGQTLYYEQYF
CDR3 DNA: TGTGCCAGCAGTGACTTGGGACAGACCCTATACTACGAGCAGTACTTC

D gene: .
V gene: TRBV27
clone size: many
J gene: TRBJ2-7
CDR3 protein: CASSYQGLGEQYF
CDR3 DNA: TGTGCCAGCAGTTACCAGGGGCTCGGTGAGCAGTACTTC

D gene: TRBD1
V gene: TRBV12-3/TRBV12-4
clone size: many
J gene: TRBJ2-3
CDR3 protein: CASSFQGADTQYF
CDR3 DNA: TGTGCCAGCAGTTTTCAGGGGGCAGATACGCAGTATTTT

D gene: .
V gene: TRBV12-3/TRBV12-4
clone size: .
J gene: TRBJ2-7
CDR3 protein: CASSSPAGSEQYF
CDR3 DNA: TGTGCCAGCAGTTCCCCGGCTGGAAGCGAGCAGTACTTC

D gene: TRBD1
V gene: TRBV4-1
clone size: many
J gene: TRBJ1-2
CDR3 protein: CASSQDRGRRNYGYTF
CDR3 DNA: TGCGCCAGCAGCCAAGATAGGGGGCGACGTAACTATGGCTACACCTTC

D gene: TRBD1
V gene: TRBV30
clone size: few
J gene: TRBJ2-2
CDR3 protein: CAWSNSDRGAGELFF
CDR3 DNA: TGTGCCTGGAGTAATTCGGACAGGGGGGCCGGGGAGCTGTTTTTT

D gene: .
V gene: TRBV12-3/TRBV12-4
clone size: many
J gene: TRBJ2-7
CDR3 protein: CASSLDQLHNYEQYF
CDR3 DNA: TGTGCCAGCAGTTTGGACCAACTACACAACTACGAGCAGTACTTC

D gene: .
V gene: TRBV20-1
clone size: once
J gene: TRBJ1-2
CDR3 protein: CSARGYRDGYTF
CDR3 DNA: TGCAGTGCTAGGGGATACAGGGATGGCTACACCTTC

D gene: TRBD1
V gene: TRBV6-1
clone size: once
J gene: TRBJ1-1
CDR3 protein: CASRGQGAHTEAFF
CDR3 DNA: TGTGCCAGCAGGGGTCAGGGGGCGCACACTGAAGCTTTCTTT

D gene: .
V gene: TRBV28
clone size: many
J gene: TRBJ1-1
CDR3 protein: CASRGGFGNTEAFF
CDR3 DNA: TGTGCCAGCAGAGGGGGTTTCGGGAACACTGAAGCTTTCTTT

D gene: .
V gene: TRBV4-3
clone size: .
J gene: TRBJ2-2
CDR3 protein: CASSHVITGELFF
CDR3 DNA: TGCGCCAGCAGCCATGTAATCACCGGGGAGCTGTTTTTT

D gene: .
V gene: TRBV20-1
clone size: many
J gene: TRBJ1-5
CDR3 protein: CSARDFRQPSWGNQPQHF
CDR3 DNA: TGCAGTGCTAGAGATTTCAGACAGCCCAGCTGGGGAAATCAGCCCCAGCATTTT

D gene: .
V gene: TRBV3-1
clone size: few
J gene: TRBJ2-7
CDR3 protein: CASSQDSLTGITYEQYF
CDR3 DNA: TGTGCCAGCAGCCAAGACTCCCTGACTGGTATTACCTACGAGCAGTACTTC

D gene: TRBD2
V gene: TRBV20-1
clone size: many
J gene: TRBJ2-7
CDR3 protein: CSATYSGGGDEQYF
CDR3 DNA: TGCAGTGCTACGTATAGCGGGGGGGGCGACGAGCAGTACTTC

D gene: .
V gene: TRBV10-3
clone size: many
J gene: TRBJ1-1
CDR3 protein: CAIRLGRSHTEAFF
CDR3 DNA: TGTGCCATCAGACTCGGAAGGAGTCACACTGAAGCTTTCTTT

D gene: .
V gene: TRBV5-6
clone size: few
J gene: TRBJ2-7
CDR3 protein: CASSLSAGLREQYF
CDR3 DNA: TGTGCCAGCAGCTTGAGTGCTGGCCTGCGAGAGCAGTACTTC

D gene: .
V gene: TRBV7-8
clone size: many
J gene: TRBJ2-7
CDR3 protein: CASSFRGPVYEQYF
CDR3 DNA: TGTGCCAGCAGCTTCAGAGGGCCAGTATACGAGCAGTACTTC

D gene: TRBD1
V gene: TRBV12-3/TRBV12-4
clone size: many
J gene: TRBJ1-5
CDR3 protein: CASSLGKGTGRWQPQHF
CDR3 DNA: TGTGCCAGCAGCCTAGGGAAAGGGACAGGGAGGTGGCAGCCCCAGCATTTT

D gene: .
V gene: TRBV20-1
clone size: .
J gene: TRBJ1-6
CDR3 protein: CSARDSLFISPLHF
CDR3 DNA: TGCAGTGCTAGAGACTCCCTGTTTATCTCACCCCTCCACTTT

D gene: TRBD1
V gene: TRBV12-3/TRBV12-4
clone size: .
J gene: TRBJ2-6
CDR3 protein: CATRRTGVAGANVLTF
CDR3 DNA: TGTGCCACCCGAAGGACAGGAGTTGCTGGGGCCAACGTCCTGACTTTC

D gene: TRBD1
V gene: TRBV12-3/TRBV12-4
clone size: many
J gene: TRBJ1-5
CDR3 protein: CASATGSSQPQHF
CDR3 DNA: TGTGCCAGCGCGACAGGGTCTAGCCAGCCCCAGCATTTT

D gene: TRBD1
V gene: TRBV27
clone size: few
J gene: TRBJ2-7
CDR3 protein: CASSPFWDRLYEQYF
CDR3 DNA: TGTGCCAGCAGCCCCTTTTGGGACAGGCTCTACGAGCAGTACTTC

D gene: .
V gene: TRBV12-3/TRBV12-4
clone size: .
J gene: TRBJ1-1
CDR3 protein: CASSLRGAPLGAFF
CDR3 DNA: TGTGCCAGCAGTTTACGAGGAGCACCACTTGGAGCTTTCTTT

D gene: .
V gene: TRBV30
clone size: many
J gene: TRBJ1-2
CDR3 protein: CAWSRGDGYGYTF
CDR3 DNA: TGTGCCTGGAGTCGCGGGGATGGCTATGGCTACACCTTC

D gene: .
V gene: TRBV12-3/TRBV12-4
clone size: .
J gene: TRBJ1-2
CDR3 protein: CASSGQRANYGYTF
CDR3 DNA: TGTGCCAGCAGTGGACAGCGCGCTAACTATGGCTACACCTTC

D gene: .
V gene: TRBV19
clone size: .
J gene: TRBJ1-1
CDR3 protein: CATTLVGMNTEAFF
CDR3 DNA: TGTGCCACCACCCTCGTGGGAATGAACACTGAAGCTTTCTTT

D gene: .
V gene: TRBV24-1
clone size: .
J gene: TRBJ2-7
CDR3 protein: CATSDSTTPVHAYEQYF
CDR3 DNA: TGTGCCACCAGTGATTCGACCACTCCAGTGCACGCTTACGAGCAGTACTTC

D gene: TRBD1
V gene: TRBV27
clone size: many
J gene: TRBJ1-1
CDR3 protein: CASSPGGFNTEAFF
CDR3 DNA: TGTGCCAGCAGCCCAGGGGGCTTTAACACTGAAGCTTTCTTT